One sample yielded the 25 T cell receptor beta chains listed below, sequenced in a study of OX40 agonist ivuxolimab in advanced cancers. Produced via immunoSEQ multiplex PCR; TCRdb's table is partial and in-frame only. The sample lists 19,000 or so clones, less than 90% occurring once. Source: CD4+ or CD8+ T cells sorted from blood, taken in a trial of the OX40 agonist ivuxolimab. The origin of the receptors is an adult with an advanced solid tumor such as melanoma, head and neck, liver or kidney cancer.

The chain carries TRBV4-3 and TRBJ2-1; the match to TRBD1 covers 9 bases. The CDR3 is 15 residues long. V dropped 6 bases and J dropped 5; count of bases not matched to a gene: 8. CDR1 and CDR2 (germline): LGHNA, YSLEER. CDR3 sequence: CASSALQGAHNEQFF. The CDR3 DNA reads as TGCGCCAGCAGTGCTTTACAGGGGGCCCACAATGAGCAGTTCTTC.

The chain couples TRBV6-6 to TRBJ2-7, with 9 bases that match TRBD2. In germline, CDR1 is MNHNY, CDR2 SVGAGI (reference sequence). The CDR3 totals 15 residues. The V gene end was trimmed by 2 bases and the J gene end by 7 bases; junction bases not matched to a gene: 9. As DNA, the CDR3 is TGTGCCAGCAGTTACAGCCTCCAGCGGGAGGTTGAGCAGTACTTC. This codes for CASSYSLQREVEQYF.

The CDR3 DNA follows: TGTGCCAGCAGTTACTCCGACATGATGAACACTGAAGCTTTCTTT. Protein: CASSYSDMMNTEAFF. The V gene is TRBV6-5, the J gene TRBJ1-1; D not resolved. CDR3 length: 15 residues. Germline values: CDR1 MNHEY, CDR2 SVGAGI. Trimming left V 0 bases short and J 0 bases short, with 8 bases between.

V and J are TRBV30 and TRBJ2-2, with a weak D call TRBD2 (6 bases). CDR1 GTSNPN and CDR2 SVGIG come from the germline V gene (reference sequence). The V end lost 5 bases, the J end lost 4 bases, and 14 bases lay between the germline ends. The CDR3 loop spans 14 amino acids. The CDR3 spells CAWAGLRGTGELFF. The CDR3 region has the DNA TGTGCCTGGGCGGGACTGCGGGGCACCGGGGAGCTGTTTTTT. The variable domain in full, with the rest retrieved from reference TRBV30 and TRBJ2-2, is SQTIHQWPATLVQPVGSPLSLECTVEGTSNPNLYWYRQAAGRGLQLLFYSVGIGQISSEVPQNLSASRPQDRQFILSSKKLLLSDSGFYLCAWAGLRGTGELFFGEGSRLTVL.

The V gene is TRBV7-3, the J gene TRBJ1-2; possible D gene TRBD1, 6 bases. Germline values: CDR1 SGHTA, CDR2 FQGTGA. The CDR3 sequence is 14 residues long. Trimming pared 1 base from V and 8 bases from J, leaving 14 bases between. This chain's CDR3 is CASSLNLQGEGYTF. For the CDR3, the DNA is TGTGCCAGCAGCTTAAATCTACAGGGCGAAGGCTACACCTTC.

This chain connects TRBV6-5 to TRBJ1-2, with D perhaps matching TRBD1 (5 bases). Germline V gives CDR1 MNHEY, CDR2 SVGAGI. V lost 5 bases and J 5 bases, leaving 12 bases between the germline ends. The CDR3 totals 13 residues. CDR3 DNA sequence: TGTGCCAGCAGTCAAGACAGACTATATGGCTACACCTTC. This encodes CASSQDRLYGYTF.

This clone came up a few times. The chain uses TRBV2 and TRBJ1-2; tentative D call: TRBD1 (5 bases). The CDR3 runs 14 residues. Germline V gene data show CDR1 as SNHLY and CDR2 as FYNNEI. V lost 2 bases and J 8 bases, leaving 15 bases between the germline ends. The CDR3 region is CASSELGTAAGYTF. For the CDR3, the DNA is TGTGCCAGCAGTGAACTGGGGACGGCTGCGGGCTACACCTTC.

Judged by abundance, this clone is medium-sized. The rearrangement joins TRBV7-6 to TRBJ1-2; the D is unclear. V was cut by 1 base and J by 0 bases, with 3 bases left in between. This CDR3 is 13 amino acids long. The germline V gene encodes CDR1 SGHVS and CDR2 FNYEAQ. The CDR3 region is CASSLDPNYGYTF. The CDR3 DNA sequence: TGTGCCAGCAGCTTAGATCCTAACTATGGCTACACCTTC.

Here the CDR3 reads CASSFMSTNEKLFF. DNA of the CDR3: TGTGCCAGCAGCTTTATGTCAACTAATGAAAAACTGTTTTTT. J is TRBJ1-4 and V is TRBV11-2; no definite D call. CDR1 and CDR2 (germline): SGHAT, FQNNGV. V was shortened by 3 bases and J by 0 bases, with 5 bases between the two germline ends. This CDR3 is built from 14 residues.

This clone was observed a single time. V is TRBV6-7 and J is TRBJ2-2; 8 positions match TRBD2. TRBV6-7 is known as an ORF, though its function is uncertain. V gave up 11 bases and J gave up 4 bases; unmatched junction bases: 9. This CDR3 comprises 14 residues. Here the CDR3 reads CAARGGAPTGELFF. In DNA, the CDR3 is TGTGCCGCACGGGGGGGGGCCCCCACCGGGGAGCTGTTTTTT.

J is TRBJ2-5 and V is TRBV7-8; D is perhaps TRBD1 or TRBD2 (5 bases each). The CDR3 contains 14 residues. The germline gives CDR1 SGHVS, CDR2 FQNEAQ. Trimming removed 5 bases from V and 7 bases from J, with 17 bases in between. CDR3 DNA: TGTGCCAGCAGCCCTGGAGGACCCCAGGGGACCCAGTACTTC. Translated: CASSPGGPQGTQYF.

This chain joins TRBV7-2 and TRBJ2-5, with no clear D. The germline gives CDR1 SGHTA, CDR2 FQGNSA. V shed 1 base and J shed 2 bases, with 11 bases lying between them. This CDR3 region has 15 residues. The CDR3 bases are TGTGCCAGCAGCTTAGAGTGGATATCTCAAGAGACCCAGTACTTC. Translation gives CASSLEWISQETQYF.

This sequence joins TRBV6-6 and TRBJ2-7; tentatively, D is TRBD1 (5 bases). V lost 5 bases, J lost 2 bases, and 19 bases lay in between. Per the germline V gene, CDR1 is MNHNY and CDR2 is SVGAGI (reference sequence). CDR3 length equals 16 residues. The CDR3 here is CASSPPVMGRPYEQYF. The CDR3 bases are TGTGCCAGCAGTCCGCCTGTTATGGGGCGACCCTACGAGCAGTACTTC.

The rearrangement uses TRBV19 and TRBJ2-1; TRBD1 aligns across 7 bases. CDR1 and CDR2 from the germline V gene are LNHDA and SQIVND (reference sequence). The trim removed 6 bases at V and 7 bases at J, leaving 3 bases unmatched. The CDR3 is 12 amino acids. The CDR3 is CASRQGKNEQFF. The DNA of the CDR3 is TGTGCCAGTAGACAGGGGAAAAATGAGCAGTTCTTC. The variable domain in full, completed from reference TRBV19 and TRBJ2-1, reads DGGITQSPKYLFRKEGQNVTLSCEQNLNHDAMYWYRQDPGQGLRLIYYSQIVNDFQKGDIAEGYSVSREKKESFPLTVTSAQKNPTAFYLCASRQGKNEQFFGPGTRLTVL.

This chain connects TRBV10-1 to TRBJ2-1, with 8 bases identical to TRBD1. Trimming removed 4 bases from V and 6 bases from J; junction bases left unmatched: 5. The length of the CDR3 is 14 residues. Germline values: CDR1 WNHNN, CDR2 SYGVQD (reference sequence). The chain's CDR3 is CASSGETGANEQFF. Written as DNA, the CDR3 is TGCGCCAGCAGTGGTGAGACAGGGGCCAATGAGCAGTTCTTC.

J is TRBJ2-1 and V is TRBV10-1; D might be TRBD1 or TRBD2, each matching 5 bases. Germline CDR1 WNHNN, CDR2 SYGVQD (reference sequence). The V and J ends lost 8 bases and 8 bases respectively, with 19 bases between them. The CDR3 extends over 14 amino acids. The DNA for the CDR3 is TGCGCCAGCGGAAGGGACCCTCGAGGCGATGAGCAGTTCTTC. It specifies CASGRDPRGDEQFF.

The chain carries TRBV2 and TRBJ1-6, with D hard to call. This CDR3 spans 13 amino acids. With 1 base removed from V and 8 bases from J, the gap between germline ends came to 6 bases. Germline CDR1 SNHLY, CDR2 FYNNEI. For the CDR3, the DNA is TGTGCCAGCAGTGAAGGCGTACATTCACCCCTCCACTTT. The encoded protein is CASSEGVHSPLHF.

The J gene is TRBJ1-3, the V gene TRBV6-7; D is perhaps TRBD1 (5 bases). TRBV6-7 is classed as an ORF, of uncertain function. CDR3 length: 14 residues. V was clipped by 6 bases and J by 3 bases, with 12 bases between them. CDR3 sequence: CASSLVGLGNTIYF. The CDR3 nucleotides are TGTGCCAGCAGCCTCGTGGGGCTTGGAAACACCATATATTTT.

The gene calls are TRBV9 and TRBJ2-1, with 9 bases matching TRBD2. The CDR3 totals 19 residues. CDR1 SGDLS and CDR2 YYNGEE come from the germline V gene. The J segment lost 0 bases and the V segment lost 3 bases, leaving 13 bases of the junction unmatched. CDR3 sequence reads: CASSESLAGEGSSYNEQFF. CDR3 coding DNA: TGTGCCAGCAGCGAATCTTTAGCGGGGGAGGGGAGCTCCTACAATGAGCAGTTCTTC.

J is TRBJ2-5 and V is TRBV5-1; D might be TRBD1 or TRBD2, each matching 6 bases. The CDR3 runs to 14 residues. Trimming took 4 bases from V and 4 from J, leaving 14 bases between them. CDR1 and CDR2 from the germline V gene are SGHRS and YFSETQ. Written as DNA, the CDR3 is TGCGCCAGCAGCCCTCAGGGGAGGCTAGAGACCCAGTACTTC. This codes for CASSPQGRLETQYF.

This chain joins TRBV4-3 and TRBJ2-7; maybe TRBD2 (5 bases). The CDR3 sequence is 16 residues long. CDR1 LGHNA and CDR2 YSLEER come from the germline V gene. The V end lost 0 bases, the J end lost 1 base, and 13 bases lay between the germline ends. DNA for the CDR3: TGCGCCAGCAGCCAAGATGGAGGACTCTCTTCCTACGAGCAGTACTTC. The encoded protein is CASSQDGGLSSYEQYF.

The J gene is TRBJ1-1, the V gene TRBV29-1; D uncertain. V shed 6 bases and J shed 5 bases, with 7 bases lying between them. In germline, CDR1 is SQVTM, CDR2 ANQGSEA. The CDR3 runs to 10 residues. Written as DNA, the CDR3 is TGCAGCGTAGAACCTACTGAAGCTTTCTTT. This translates into CSVEPTEAFF.

The genes are TRBV4-3 and TRBJ2-1, with TRBD2 matching 11 bases. CDR1 is LGHNA, CDR2 YSLEER, per germline. The CDR3 extends over 15 amino acids. V dropped 0 bases and J dropped 10; count of bases not matched to a gene: 5. The CDR3 sequence: CASSQDRLAGYEQFF. For the CDR3, the DNA is TGCGCCAGCAGCCAAGATAGACTAGCGGGATACGAGCAGTTCTTC.

This clone has a handful of counts. The rearrangement uses TRBV18 and TRBJ2-5, with 12 bases aligning to TRBD2. Germline loops: CDR1 KGHSH, CDR2 LQKENI. With 6 bases clipped from V and 4 bases from J, the junction kept 12 bases outside the gene matches. The CDR3 sequence is 17 residues long. CDR3 in DNA: TGTGCCAGCTCGCCGACTAGCGGGGGCGCCGAGGGAGAGACCCAGTACTTC. Translated: CASSPTSGGAEGETQYF.

The chain is built from TRBV2 and TRBJ2-2; possibly TRBD1 for D (5 bases). Germline V gene sequence: CDR1 SNHLY, CDR2 FYNNEI. V lost 6 bases and J 3 bases, leaving 5 bases between the germline ends. The CDR3 consists of 12 residues. This CDR3 reads CASRQDTGELFF. The CDR3 region has the DNA TGTGCCAGCAGACAGGACACCGGGGAGCTGTTTTTT.